These 24 T cell receptor beta chains came from one sample sequenced in a study of T cells in Graves' hyperthyroidism and ophthalmopathy. Template material for amplifying TCR beta CDR3 regions consisted of RNA transcripts. With the HTBI primer set, the TCR CDR3 went through a first round of RT-PCR. Using its own MiXCR run on the multiplex PCR reads, TCRdb lists one record per CDR3 protein. The data contain hundreds of thousands of distinct CDR3 sequences, approximately 15% of them seen just once; the ten biggest clones take up about 7.7%. The sequenced material came from blood. The receptor set was obtained from a woman between 18 and 29 years old with Graves' hyperthyroidism.

Many counts were recorded for this clonotype. As DNA, the CDR3 is TGTGCCAGCAGCCAAGTACGACTTTTACGGGGCGGGGAGCTGTTTTTT. This codes for CASSQVRLLRGGELFF. The chain carries TRBV3-1 and TRBJ2-2, with a weak D call TRBD2 (5 bases). V lost 1 base to trimming and J lost 7 bases, with 16 bases between them. This CDR3 region has 16 residues. Germline V lookup: CDR1 LGHDT, CDR2 YNNKEL (reference sequence).

This clonotype appeared many times. This chain uses TRBV5-1 with TRBJ2-3; 16 bases match TRBD2. The CDR3 totals 16 residues. Germline trimming cut 4 bases from V and 6 bases from J; bases unmatched to any gene: 5. Germline CDR1 is SGHRS and CDR2 is YFSETQ. This chain's CDR3 is CASSLGLAGGPDTQYF. The CDR3 DNA reads as TGCGCCAGCAGCCTGGGACTAGCGGGAGGGCCCGATACGCAGTATTTT.

V gene TRBV20-1 combines with J gene TRBJ2-7; 7 bases match TRBD2. V trimming: 3 bases; J trimming: 5 bases; junction bases outside the gene matches: 10. The CDR3 contains 14 residues. The germline CDR1 and CDR2 sequences are DFQATT and SNEGSKA (reference sequence). The CDR3 nucleotides are TGCAGTGCTAGTAAAGAGGCGGGAGCCCACGAGCAGTACTTC. This sequence encodes CSASKEAGAHEQYF.

This clonotype was recorded at least ten times. V and J are TRBV19 and TRBJ1-1, with TRBD1 matching 9 bases. CDR1 is LNHDA and CDR2 is SQIVND in the germline V gene (reference sequence). J gave up 5 bases and V 9 bases, and 7 bases lay outside the gene matches. The CDR3 runs 13 residues. DNA of the CDR3: TGTGCCAGCCGGGACAGGGAGGGGACTGAAGCTTTCTTT. Its translation is CASRDREGTEAFF.

The CDR3 is CASKGRAPAEQYF. CDR3 nucleotide sequence: TGTGCCAGCAAAGGCAGGGCGCCCGCCGAGCAGTACTTC. This rearrangement joins TRBV28 to TRBJ2-7, with D perhaps TRBD1 (5 bases). Deletions cut 7 bases from V and 6 bases from J, with 16 bases between. Germline V lookup: CDR1 MDHEN, CDR2 SYDVKM. The CDR3 totals 13 residues. Variable domain in full (rest from reference TRBV28 and TRBJ2-7): DVKVTQSSRYLVKRTGEKVFLECVQDMDHENMFWYRQDPGLGLRLIYFSYDVKMKEKGDIPEGYSVSREKKERFSLILESASTNQTSMYLCASKGRAPAEQYFGPGTRLTVT.

Concerning this clonotype itself: This may come from a read error, since a much larger clone is one base off. The J gene is TRBJ2-1, the V gene TRBV5-1, with 8 positions matching TRBD1. This CDR3 has 18 amino acids. The germline gives CDR1 SGHRS, CDR2 YFSETQ. CDR3 amino acids: CASSPSPRTGRSYDEQFF. The CDR3 region has the DNA TGCGCCAGCAGCCCCTCACCTCGGACAGGGCGCTCCTACGATGAGCAGTTCTTC.

This clonotype occurred many times. The gene calls are TRBV6-1 and TRBJ2-6; D possibly corresponds to TRBD1 (5 bases). The V gene's germline CDR1 is MNHNS and CDR2 SASEGT. Trimming shortened V by 6 bases and J by 2 bases, and 11 bases separated the two germline ends. The CDR3 covers 15 residues. CDR3 in DNA: TGTGCCAGCAGGACTCTACAGGCTGGGGCCAACGTCCTGACTTTC. It encodes CASRTLQAGANVLTF.

This clonotype has at least ten counts. The chain uses TRBV3-1 and TRBJ1-4, with D hard to call. CDR1 is LGHDT, CDR2 YNNKEL, per germline (reference sequence). The V and J ends lost 5 bases and 8 bases respectively, with 9 bases between them. This CDR3 comprises 12 residues. The CDR3 DNA is TGTGCCAGCAGCTCGGAAGGCGAAAAACTGTTTTTT. This gives the protein CASSSEGEKLFF.

This clonotype was counted at least ten times. This chain connects TRBV10-3 to TRBJ1-6, with D possibly matching TRBD1 (6 bases). Germline V CDR1 and CDR2: ENHRY, SYGVKD. V lost 9 bases to trimming and J lost 1 base, with 13 bases between them. This CDR3 comprises 15 residues. The CDR3 loop is CAIQGSKSYNSPLHF. In DNA, the CDR3 is TGTGCCATACAGGGCTCTAAGTCCTATAATTCACCCCTCCACTTT.

The chain couples TRBV4-1 to TRBJ2-1; 12 nucleotides align to TRBD2. CDR3 size: 18 residues. Trimming removed 3 bases from V and 0 bases from J; junction bases left unmatched: 6. Looked up from germline, CDR1 is MGHRA and CDR2 is YSYEKL. The CDR3, as DNA: TGCGCCAGCAGCCACGGACTAGCGGGGAGGAGCTCCTACAATGAGCAGTTCTTC. Encoded protein: CASSHGLAGRSSYNEQFF.

This clonotype was observed many times. J is TRBJ2-7 and V is TRBV6-1; D uncertain. V lost 6 bases, J lost 2 bases, and 14 bases lay in between. The CDR3 extends over 14 amino acids. Germline V CDR1 and CDR2: MNHNS, SASEGT. The CDR3 DNA follows: TGTGCCAGCAGCGGCGGAGTATGGACCTACGAGCAGTACTTC. This encodes CASSGGVWTYEQYF.

This clonotype showed up many times. This chain links TRBV20-1 with TRBJ2-3, with 8 bases that match TRBD2. There are 18 residues in the CDR3. The V segment lost 5 bases and the J segment 3 bases; nucleotides outside the gene matches: 19. Germline lookup yields CDR1 DFQATT and CDR2 SNEGSKA (reference sequence). The CDR3 bases are TGCAGTGCTCCATCAAGCCCCAGCGGGAGAGGGTATACAGATACGCAGTATTTT. Its protein is CSAPSSPSGRGYTDTQYF.

There are many counts of this clonotype. The genes are TRBV2 and TRBJ2-7, with 7 bases that match TRBD1. Germline loops: CDR1 SNHLY, CDR2 FYNNEI. Germline trimming cut 7 bases from V and 5 bases from J; bases unmatched to any gene: 11. The CDR3 is 14 amino acids. The DNA for the CDR3 is TGTGCCAGCAACCCGGGACAGTTCTTCGACGAGCAGTACTTC. Protein: CASNPGQFFDEQYF.

This clonotype was seen only a few times. The chain employs TRBV7-2 and TRBJ2-1, with a tentative D call TRBD2 (5 bases). V lost 5 bases to trimming and J lost 4 bases, with 24 bases between them. This CDR3 contains 18 residues. Per the germline V gene, CDR1 is SGHTA and CDR2 is FQGNSA. This chain's CDR3 is CASSTPGLAAWEYNEQFF. The CDR3 bases are TGTGCCAGCAGCACCCCGGGGTTAGCTGCTTGGGAGTACAATGAGCAGTTCTTC.

This clonotype was seen ten or more times. V usage is TRBV20-1 and J usage is TRBJ2-3; possible D gene TRBD1, 5 bases. Germline-derived CDR1 and CDR2 are DFQATT and SNEGSKA (reference sequence). The germline V and J ends were trimmed by 0 bases and 1 base, with 11 bases remaining between them. The CDR3 spans 15 residues. The CDR3 protein is CSAREGLLGTDTQYF. CDR3 bases: TGCAGTGCTAGAGAGGGGCTATTAGGCACAGATACGCAGTATTTT.

This clonotype was seen many times. The chain's CDR3 is CASSVRGALGLAQYNEQFF. CDR3 coding DNA: TGTGCCAGCAGTGTTAGGGGTGCTTTGGGACTAGCGCAGTACAATGAGCAGTTCTTC. This chain joins TRBV2 and TRBJ2-1; 10 nucleotides match TRBD2. Unmatched junction bases numbered 16, after V lost 4 bases and J lost 4 bases. The CDR3 spans 19 residues. Germline V gives CDR1 SNHLY, CDR2 FYNNEI.

The genes are TRBV7-9 and TRBJ2-1; D possibly corresponds to TRBD1 (5 bases). Deletions cut 5 bases from V and 7 bases from J, with 9 bases between. This CDR3 has 12 residues. The germline V gene encodes CDR1 SEHNR and CDR2 FQNEAQ (reference sequence). The CDR3 loop is CASSPDINEQFF. CDR3 bases: TGTGCCAGCAGCCCGGACATAAATGAGCAGTTCTTC.

Many counts were recorded for this clonotype. The limits of the CDR3 on the DNA are not certain, so only TCRdb's listed CDR3 is given. This sequence joins TRBV27 and TRBJ2-5; the table's D call, TRBD1, was not checked against the DNA. Germline V gene lookup returns CDR1 MNHEY and CDR2 SMNVEV (reference sequence). Both ends counted, the CDR3 spans 15 residues. CDR3 region: CASSSSNRGRETQYF.

This clonotype was detected many times. The V gene is TRBV11-2, the J gene TRBJ1-3; D is unresolved. The CDR3 sequence is 12 residues long. CDR1 is SGHAT and CDR2 is FQNNGV in the germline V gene. Trimming left V 2 bases short and J 6 bases short, with 5 bases between. This chain's CDR3 is CASSLTENTIYF. The CDR3 DNA reads TGTGCCAGCAGCTTAACGGAAAACACCATATATTTT.

This clonotype was counted at least ten times. The chain combines TRBV20-1 with TRBJ2-3; D is undetermined. There are 12 residues in the CDR3. Looked up from germline, CDR1 is DFQATT and CDR2 is SNEGSKA (reference sequence). V lost 3 bases and J 6 bases, leaving 10 bases between the germline ends. DNA for the CDR3: TGCAGTGCTAGCCGGAGTCTGGATACGCAGTATTTT. The encoded protein is CSASRSLDTQYF.

This clonotype has just a few counts. The V and J genes are TRBV6-2 or TRBV6-3 and TRBJ2-7; D unclear. The CDR3 extends over 14 amino acids. V lost 4 bases to trimming and J lost 0 bases, with 10 bases between them. Germline CDR1 MNHEY, CDR2 SVGEGT. CDR3 sequence (DNA): TGTGCCAGCAGTTGGGCAGGAGACTCCTACGAGCAGTACTTC. This gives the protein CASSWAGDSYEQYF.

In its sample, this clonotype was seen many times. The chain links TRBV12-3 or TRBV12-4 to TRBJ1-3; D gene unclear. Trimming took 7 bases from V and 0 from J, leaving 7 bases between them. CDR3 length: 13 amino acids. Here the CDR3 reads CASTATSGNTIYF. CDR3 DNA: TGTGCCAGCACCGCGACCTCTGGAAACACCATATATTTT.

This clonotype was observed many times. The chain couples TRBV19 to TRBJ1-1; no firm D call. The CDR3 has 12 residues. V was pared by 4 bases and J by 5 bases, with 8 bases between. CDR1 LNHDA and CDR2 SQIVND come from the germline V gene (reference sequence). CDR3 amino acids: CASSTAWTEAFF. CDR3 nucleotides: TGTGCCAGTAGTACCGCCTGGACTGAAGCTTTCTTT. The full variable domain, in which reference TRBV19 and TRBJ1-1 provide the parts outside the CDR3, is DGGITQSPKYLFRKEGQNVTLSCEQNLNHDAMYWYRQDPGQGLRLIYYSQIVNDFQKGDIAEGYSVSREKKESFPLTVTSAQKNPTAFYLCASSTAWTEAFFGQGTRLTVV.

The sample holds many counts of this clonotype. The chain carries TRBV5-1 and TRBJ2-3; TRBD2 matches 10 bases. The CDR3 contains 16 residues. Germline V gives CDR1 SGHRS, CDR2 YFSETQ. With 2 bases clipped from V and 5 bases from J, the junction kept 8 bases outside the gene matches. The CDR3 DNA reads TGCGCCAGCAGCTTTAAAGCGGGGGGGGCGAAAGATACGCAGTATTTT. It encodes CASSFKAGGAKDTQYF.